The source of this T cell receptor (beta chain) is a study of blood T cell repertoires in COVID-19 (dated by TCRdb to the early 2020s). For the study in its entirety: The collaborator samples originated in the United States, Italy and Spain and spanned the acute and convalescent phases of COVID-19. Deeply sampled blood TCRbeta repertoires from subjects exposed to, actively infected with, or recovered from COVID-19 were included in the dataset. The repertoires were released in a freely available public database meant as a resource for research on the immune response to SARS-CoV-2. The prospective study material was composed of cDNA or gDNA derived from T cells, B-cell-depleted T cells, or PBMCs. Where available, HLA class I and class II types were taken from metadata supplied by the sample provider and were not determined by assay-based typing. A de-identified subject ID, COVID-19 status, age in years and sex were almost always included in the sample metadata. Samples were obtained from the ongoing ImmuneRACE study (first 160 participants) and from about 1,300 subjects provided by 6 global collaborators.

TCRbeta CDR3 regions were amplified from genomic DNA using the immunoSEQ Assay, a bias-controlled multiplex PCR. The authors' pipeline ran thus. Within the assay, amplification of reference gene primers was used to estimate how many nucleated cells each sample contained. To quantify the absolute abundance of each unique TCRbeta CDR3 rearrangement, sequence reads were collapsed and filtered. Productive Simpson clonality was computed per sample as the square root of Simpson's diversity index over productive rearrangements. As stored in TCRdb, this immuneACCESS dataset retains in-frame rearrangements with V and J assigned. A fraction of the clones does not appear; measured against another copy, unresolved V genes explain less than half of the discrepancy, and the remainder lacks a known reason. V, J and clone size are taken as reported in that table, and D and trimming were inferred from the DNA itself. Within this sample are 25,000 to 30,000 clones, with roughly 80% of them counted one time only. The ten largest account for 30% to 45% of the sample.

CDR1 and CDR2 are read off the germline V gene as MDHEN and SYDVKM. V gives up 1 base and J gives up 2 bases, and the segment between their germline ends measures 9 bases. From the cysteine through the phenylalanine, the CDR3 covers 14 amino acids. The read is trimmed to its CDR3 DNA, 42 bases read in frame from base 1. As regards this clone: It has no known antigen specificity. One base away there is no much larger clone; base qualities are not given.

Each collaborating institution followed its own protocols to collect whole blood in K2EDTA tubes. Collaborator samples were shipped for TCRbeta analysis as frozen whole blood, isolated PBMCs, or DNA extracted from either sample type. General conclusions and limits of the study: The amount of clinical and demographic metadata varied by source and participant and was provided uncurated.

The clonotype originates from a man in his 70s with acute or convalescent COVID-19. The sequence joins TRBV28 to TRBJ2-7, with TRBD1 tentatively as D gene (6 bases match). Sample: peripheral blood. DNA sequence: TGTGCCAGCAGTTTATACAAGGGGGCCTACGAGCAGTACTTC. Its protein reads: CASSLYKGAYEQYF.